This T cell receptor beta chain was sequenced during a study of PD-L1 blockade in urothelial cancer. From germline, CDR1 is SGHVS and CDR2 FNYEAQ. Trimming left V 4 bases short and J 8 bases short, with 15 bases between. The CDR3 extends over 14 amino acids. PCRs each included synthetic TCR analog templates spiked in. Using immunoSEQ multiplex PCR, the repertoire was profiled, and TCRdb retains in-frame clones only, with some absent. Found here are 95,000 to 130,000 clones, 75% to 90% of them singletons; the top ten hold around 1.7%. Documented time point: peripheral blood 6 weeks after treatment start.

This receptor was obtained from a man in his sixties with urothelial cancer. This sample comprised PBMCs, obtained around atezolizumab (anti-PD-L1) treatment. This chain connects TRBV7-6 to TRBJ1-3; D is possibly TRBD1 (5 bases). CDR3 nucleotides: TGTGCCAGCAGCTGGCGGGGAGGGGTGGACACCATATATTTT. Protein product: CASSWRGGVDTIYF.